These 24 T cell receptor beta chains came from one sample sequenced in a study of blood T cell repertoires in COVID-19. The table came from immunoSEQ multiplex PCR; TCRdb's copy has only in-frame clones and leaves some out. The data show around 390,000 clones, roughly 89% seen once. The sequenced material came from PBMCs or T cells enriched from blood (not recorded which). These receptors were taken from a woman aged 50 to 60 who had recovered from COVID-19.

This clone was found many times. CDR3 amino acids: CASRSKSGRSSYNSPLHF. The CDR3 nucleotides are TGTGCCAGTAGATCTAAGTCGGGGAGGAGCTCCTATAATTCACCCCTCCACTTT. The genes are TRBV19 and TRBJ1-6; D not resolved. Looked up from germline, CDR1 is LNHDA and CDR2 is SQIVND (reference sequence). V shed 6 bases and J shed 0 bases, with 18 bases lying between them. This CDR3 contains 18 residues.

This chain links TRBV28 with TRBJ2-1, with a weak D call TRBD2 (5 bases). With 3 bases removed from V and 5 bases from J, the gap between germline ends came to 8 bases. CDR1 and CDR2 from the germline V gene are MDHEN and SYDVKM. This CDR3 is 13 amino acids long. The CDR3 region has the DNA TGTGCCAGCAGTTTCCGGGGAAACAATGAGCAGTTCTTC. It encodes CASSFRGNNEQFF.

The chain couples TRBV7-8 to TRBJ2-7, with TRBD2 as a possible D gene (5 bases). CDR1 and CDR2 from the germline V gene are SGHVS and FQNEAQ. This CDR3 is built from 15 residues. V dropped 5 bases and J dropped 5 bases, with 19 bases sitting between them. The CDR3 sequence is CASSPEGGLHHEQYF. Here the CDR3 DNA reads TGTGCCAGCAGCCCAGAGGGCGGGCTTCACCACGAGCAGTACTTC. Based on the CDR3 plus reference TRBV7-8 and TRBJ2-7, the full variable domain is GAGVSQSPRYKVAKRGQDVALRCDPISGHVSLFWYQQALGQGPEFLTYFQNEAQLDKSGLPSDRFFAERPEGSVSTLKIQRTQQEDSAVYLCASSPEGGLHHEQYFGPGTRLTVT.

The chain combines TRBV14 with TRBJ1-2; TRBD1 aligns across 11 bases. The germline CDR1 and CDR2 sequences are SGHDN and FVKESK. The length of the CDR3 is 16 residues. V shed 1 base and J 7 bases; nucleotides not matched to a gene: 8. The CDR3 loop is CASSQAPGQGVRGYTF. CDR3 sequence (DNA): TGTGCCAGCAGCCAAGCTCCGGGACAGGGGGTTCGTGGCTACACCTTC.

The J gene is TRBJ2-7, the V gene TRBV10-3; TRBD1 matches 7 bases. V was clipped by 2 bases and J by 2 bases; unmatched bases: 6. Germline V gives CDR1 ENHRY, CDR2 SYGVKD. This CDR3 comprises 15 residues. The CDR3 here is CAISEPGTATYEQYF. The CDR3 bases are TGTGCCATCAGTGAGCCGGGGACAGCAACCTACGAGCAGTACTTC.

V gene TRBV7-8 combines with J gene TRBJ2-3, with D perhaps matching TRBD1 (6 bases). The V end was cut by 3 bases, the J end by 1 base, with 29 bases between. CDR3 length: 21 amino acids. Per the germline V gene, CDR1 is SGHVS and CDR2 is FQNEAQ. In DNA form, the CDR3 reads TGTGCCAGCAGCTTCCACTCCCCGGACAGTTCAGTACTGCTCGGCACAGATACGCAGTATTTT. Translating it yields CASSFHSPDSSVLLGTDTQYF. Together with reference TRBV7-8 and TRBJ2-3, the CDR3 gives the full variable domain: GAGVSQSPRYKVAKRGQDVALRCDPISGHVSLFWYQQALGQGPEFLTYFQNEAQLDKSGLPSDRFFAERPEGSVSTLKIQRTQQEDSAVYLCASSFHSPDSSVLLGTDTQYFGPGTRLTVL.

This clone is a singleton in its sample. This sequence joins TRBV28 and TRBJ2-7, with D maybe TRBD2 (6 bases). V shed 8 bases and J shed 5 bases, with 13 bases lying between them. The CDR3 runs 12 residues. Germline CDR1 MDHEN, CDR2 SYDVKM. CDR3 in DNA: TGTGCCAGCTCTGAACCGGGGGACGAGCAGTACTTC. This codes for CASSEPGDEQYF.

The CDR3 is CASSAWELVLRTTIYF. CDR3 coding DNA: TGTGCCAGCAGCGCTTGGGAACTAGTTCTACGAACAACCATATATTTT. V and J are TRBV7-9 and TRBJ1-3; D gene uncertain. Trimming stripped 5 bases from V and 10 bases from J, with 24 bases between. Germline lookup yields CDR1 SEHNR and CDR2 FQNEAQ (reference sequence). The length of the CDR3 is 16 residues. Full variable domain (remainder filled in from reference TRBV7-9 and TRBJ1-3): DTGVSQNPRHKITKRGQNVTFRCDPISEHNRLYWYRQTLGQGPEFLTYFQNEAQLEKSRLLSDRFSAERPKGSFSTLEIQRTEQGDSAMYLCASSAWELVLRTTIYFGEGSWLTVV.

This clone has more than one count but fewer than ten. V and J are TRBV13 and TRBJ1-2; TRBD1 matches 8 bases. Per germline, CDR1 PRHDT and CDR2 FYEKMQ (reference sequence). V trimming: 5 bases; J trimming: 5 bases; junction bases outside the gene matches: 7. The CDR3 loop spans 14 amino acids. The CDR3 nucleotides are TGTGCCAGCAGCGCCGGGACAGGTAGATATGGCTACACCTTC. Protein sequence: CASSAGTGRYGYTF.

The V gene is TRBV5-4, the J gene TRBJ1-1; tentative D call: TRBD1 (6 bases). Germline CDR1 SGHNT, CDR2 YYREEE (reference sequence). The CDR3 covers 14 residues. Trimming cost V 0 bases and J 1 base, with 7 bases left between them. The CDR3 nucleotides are TGTGCCAGCAGCTTGGTGGGGGCGAACACTGAAGCTTTCTTT. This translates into CASSLVGANTEAFF.

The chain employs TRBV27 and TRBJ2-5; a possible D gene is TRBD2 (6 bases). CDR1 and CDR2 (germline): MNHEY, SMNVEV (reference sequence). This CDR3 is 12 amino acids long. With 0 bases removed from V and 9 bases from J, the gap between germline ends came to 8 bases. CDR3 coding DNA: TGTGCCAGCAGTTTATCCGGGACTCCCCAGTACTTC. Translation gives CASSLSGTPQYF.

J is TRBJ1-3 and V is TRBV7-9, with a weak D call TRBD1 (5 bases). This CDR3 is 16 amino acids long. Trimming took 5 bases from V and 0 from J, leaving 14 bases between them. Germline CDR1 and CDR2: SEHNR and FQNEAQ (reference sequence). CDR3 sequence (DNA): TGTGCCAGCAGCCCCCTGCAGGGTGTCTCTGGAAACACCATATATTTT. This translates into CASSPLQGVSGNTIYF.

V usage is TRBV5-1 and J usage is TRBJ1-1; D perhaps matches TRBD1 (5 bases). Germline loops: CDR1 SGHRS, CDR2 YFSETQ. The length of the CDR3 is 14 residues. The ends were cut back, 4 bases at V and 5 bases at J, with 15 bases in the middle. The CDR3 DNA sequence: TGCGCCAGCAGCAACCGACAGCTCTCGACTGAAGCTTTCTTT. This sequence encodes CASSNRQLSTEAFF.

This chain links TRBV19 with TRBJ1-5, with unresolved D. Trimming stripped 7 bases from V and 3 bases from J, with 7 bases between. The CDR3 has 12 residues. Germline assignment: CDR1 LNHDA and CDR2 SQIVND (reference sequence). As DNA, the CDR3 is TGTGCCAGTAATACTTACAATCAGCCCCAGCATTTT. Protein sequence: CASNTYNQPQHF. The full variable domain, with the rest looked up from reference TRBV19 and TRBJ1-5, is DGGITQSPKYLFRKEGQNVTLSCEQNLNHDAMYWYRQDPGQGLRLIYYSQIVNDFQKGDIAEGYSVSREKKESFPLTVTSAQKNPTAFYLCASNTYNQPQHFGDGTRLSIL.

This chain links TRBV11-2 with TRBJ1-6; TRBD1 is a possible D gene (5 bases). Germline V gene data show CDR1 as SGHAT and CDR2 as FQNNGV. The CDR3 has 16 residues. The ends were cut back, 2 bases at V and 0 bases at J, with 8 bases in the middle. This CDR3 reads CASSLSGGSYNSPLHF. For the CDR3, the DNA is TGTGCCAGCAGCTTATCGGGGGGCTCCTATAATTCACCCCTCCACTTT.

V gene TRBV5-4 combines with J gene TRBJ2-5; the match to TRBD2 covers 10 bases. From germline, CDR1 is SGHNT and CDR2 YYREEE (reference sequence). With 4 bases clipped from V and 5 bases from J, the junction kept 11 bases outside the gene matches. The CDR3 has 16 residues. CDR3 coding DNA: TGTGCCAGCAGCCCGGCGAGCGGGGGGGCCGGGGAGACCCAGTACTTC. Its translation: CASSPASGGAGETQYF.

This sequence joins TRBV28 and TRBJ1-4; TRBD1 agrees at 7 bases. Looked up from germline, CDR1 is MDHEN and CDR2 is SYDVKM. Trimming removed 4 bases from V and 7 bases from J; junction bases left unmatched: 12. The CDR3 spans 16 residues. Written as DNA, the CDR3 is TGTGCCAGCAGTTCCCAGGACAGGCCGTTTAGTGAAAAACTGTTTTTT. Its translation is CASSSQDRPFSEKLFF.

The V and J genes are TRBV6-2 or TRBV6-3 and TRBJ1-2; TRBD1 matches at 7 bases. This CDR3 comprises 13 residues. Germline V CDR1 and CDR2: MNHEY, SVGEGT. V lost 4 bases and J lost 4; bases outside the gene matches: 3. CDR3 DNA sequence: TGTGCCAGCAGTTTACAGGGGATCTATGGCTACACCTTC. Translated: CASSLQGIYGYTF.

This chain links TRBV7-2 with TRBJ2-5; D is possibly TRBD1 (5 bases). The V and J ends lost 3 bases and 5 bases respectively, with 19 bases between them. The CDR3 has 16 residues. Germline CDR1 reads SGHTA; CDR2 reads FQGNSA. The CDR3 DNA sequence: TGTGCCAGCAGCTTGGGAAGGGGTCTAGGGTGGGAGACCCAGTACTTC. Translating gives CASSLGRGLGWETQYF. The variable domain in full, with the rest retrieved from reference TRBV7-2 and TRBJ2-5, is GAGVSQSPSNKVTEKGKDVELRCDPISGHTALYWYRQSLGQGLEFLIYFQGNSAPDKSGLPSDRFSAERTGGSVSTLTIQRTQQEDSAVYLCASSLGRGLGWETQYFGPGTRLLVL.

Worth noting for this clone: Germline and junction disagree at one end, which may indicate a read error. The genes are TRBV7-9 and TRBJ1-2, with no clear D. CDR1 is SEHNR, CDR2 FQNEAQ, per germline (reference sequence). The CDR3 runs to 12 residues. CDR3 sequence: CASSLTSEPVAF. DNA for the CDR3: TGTGCCAGCAGCTTGACTTCGGAGCCAGTCGCCTTC.

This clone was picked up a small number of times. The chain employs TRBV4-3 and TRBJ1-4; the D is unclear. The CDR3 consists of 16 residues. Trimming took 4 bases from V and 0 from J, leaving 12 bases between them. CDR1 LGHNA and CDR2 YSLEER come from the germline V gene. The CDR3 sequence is CASSLTVYPTNEKLFF. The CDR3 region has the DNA TGCGCCAGCAGCCTAACAGTTTACCCAACTAATGAAAAACTGTTTTTT.

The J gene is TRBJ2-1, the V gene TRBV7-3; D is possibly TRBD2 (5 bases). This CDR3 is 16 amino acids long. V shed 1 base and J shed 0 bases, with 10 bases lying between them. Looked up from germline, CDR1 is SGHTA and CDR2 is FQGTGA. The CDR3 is CASSLNGGSSYNEQFF. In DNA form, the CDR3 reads TGTGCCAGCAGCTTAAATGGAGGAAGCTCCTACAATGAGCAGTTCTTC.

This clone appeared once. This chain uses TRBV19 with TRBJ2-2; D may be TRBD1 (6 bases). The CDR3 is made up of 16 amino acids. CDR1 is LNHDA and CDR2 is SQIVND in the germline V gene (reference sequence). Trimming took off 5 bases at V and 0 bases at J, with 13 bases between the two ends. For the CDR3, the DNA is TGTGCCAGTAGTTCCGGGACAACGACGAACACCGGGGAGCTGTTTTTT. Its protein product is CASSSGTTTNTGELFF.

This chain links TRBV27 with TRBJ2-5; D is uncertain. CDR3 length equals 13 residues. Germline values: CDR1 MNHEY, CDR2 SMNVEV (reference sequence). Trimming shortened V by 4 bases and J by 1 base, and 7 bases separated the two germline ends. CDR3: CASSSWAQETQYF. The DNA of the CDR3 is TGTGCCAGCAGTTCTTGGGCCCAAGAGACCCAGTACTTC.